The rows below give T cell receptor beta chains drawn from one sample of a study of blood T cell repertoires in COVID-19. Assay used: immunoSEQ multiplex PCR; TCRdb lists only in-frame clones, some missing. The sample holds roughly 230,000 clones, approximately 82% seen once. Sequencing input: peripheral blood. These receptors originate from a man in his forties with active or convalescent COVID-19. Each CDR3 is given with its conserved first and last residue. Each record gives: clone size, V gene, J gene, D gene, CDR3 protein, CDR3 DNA. D genes are given only for firm matches. Not all rows give a size; the values are once, few, many and, for expanded clones, a class.

>once|TRBV6-5|TRBJ2-3|TRBD2
CATQLAGGADTQYF
TGTGCCACCCAGCTAGCGGGGGGCGCAGATACGCAGTATTTT
>-|TRBV19|TRBJ1-1|TRBD1
CASSPRTGGNTEAFF
TGTGCCAGTAGTCCCCGGACAGGGGGGAACACTGAAGCTTTCTTT
>-|TRBV7-2|TRBJ2-7|TRBD2
CASSLTGGNNYEQYF
TGTGCCAGCAGCTTAACGGGGGGTAATAACTACGAGCAGTACTTC
>-|TRBV30|TRBJ2-5|TRBD1
CAHSPGTGDKTQYF
TGTGCCCACTCCCCCGGGACAGGGGACAAGACCCAGTACTTC
>-|TRBV19|TRBJ2-2|TRBD1
CASIGDRYTGELFF
TGTGCCAGTATAGGGGACAGATACACCGGGGAGCTGTTTTTT
>-|TRBV5-1|TRBJ1-2|TRBD1
CASSLSGQHGYTF
TGCGCCAGCAGCTTGTCGGGACAGCATGGCTACACCTTC
>-|TRBV11-2|TRBJ2-7|-
CASSPGQTPSLGGEQYF
TGTGCCAGCAGCCCTGGACAGACACCATCACTCGGAGGCGAGCAGTACTTC
>-|TRBV5-6|TRBJ2-7|TRBD2
CASSGTSGSYEQYF
TGTGCCAGCAGCGGGACTAGCGGTTCCTACGAGCAGTACTTC
>-|TRBV15|TRBJ1-5|TRBD1
CATSRDRDRGIQPQHF
TGTGCCACCAGCAGAGATCGAGACAGGGGAATTCAGCCCCAGCATTTT
>-|TRBV19|TRBJ2-3|-
CASSIKAGYTDTQYF
TGTGCCAGTAGTATAAAGGCGGGATACACAGATACGCAGTATTTT
>-|TRBV6-5|TRBJ2-7|TRBD1
CASVTTGGPYEQYF
TGTGCCAGCGTAACGACAGGGGGCCCCTACGAGCAGTACTTC
>-|TRBV30|TRBJ1-3|TRBD1
CAAHRGQGNTIYF
TGTGCCGCTCACAGGGGGCAGGGAAACACCATATATTTT
>-|TRBV5-4|TRBJ2-6|-
CPTTPWEARDSGANVLTF
TGTCCCACCACACCATGGGAGGCACGCGACTCTGGGGCCAACGTCCTGACTTTC
>-|TRBV10-3|TRBJ1-4|TRBD1
CAIRAQGEDEKLFF
TGTGCCATCAGAGCACAGGGGGAGGATGAAAAACTGTTTTTT
>-|TRBV2|TRBJ2-1|TRBD1
CASSARRDRVNEQFF
TGTGCCAGCAGTGCGCGTCGGGACAGGGTCAATGAGCAGTTCTTC
>-|TRBV19|TRBJ2-7|-
CASSIRGGVGGYEQYF
TGTGCCAGTAGTATCCGCGGGGGCGTGGGCGGCTACGAGCAGTACTTC
>-|TRBV5-4|TRBJ2-7|TRBD1
CASSLGDRAHEQYF
TGTGCCAGCAGCTTGGGGGACAGGGCCCACGAGCAGTACTTC
>-|TRBV7-8|TRBJ2-1|TRBD2
CASSLAGGSGEQFF
TGTGCCAGCAGCTTAGCGGGAGGGAGTGGTGAGCAGTTCTTC
>-|TRBV3-1/TRBV3-2|TRBJ2-1|TRBD2
CASTRSGRALNEQFF
TGTGCCAGCACCCGTAGCGGGAGGGCCCTCAATGAGCAGTTCTTC
>-|TRBV19|TRBJ2-1|TRBD2
CASSGSSGGAEQFF
TGTGCCAGTAGTGGATCTAGCGGGGGGGCTGAGCAGTTCTTC
>-|TRBV9|TRBJ2-3|-
CASSVDYNTDTQYF
TGTGCCAGCAGCGTAGACTACAACACAGATACGCAGTATTTT
>few|TRBV3-1/TRBV3-2|TRBJ1-4|-
CASSHTGSTNEKLFF
TGTGCCAGCAGCCATACAGGGTCAACTAATGAAAAACTGTTTTTT
>-|TRBV7-2|TRBJ1-2|TRBD1
CASSLGQGAHGYTF
TGTGCCAGCAGCTTGGGACAGGGGGCACATGGCTACACCTTC
>-|TRBV14|TRBJ2-7|-
CASSQKLVDEQYF
TGTGCCAGCAGCCAAAAACTAGTGGACGAGCAGTACTTC
>-|TRBV4-1|TRBJ2-7|-
CASSQLPPGTHVTEQYF
TGCGCCAGCAGCCAGCTTCCCCCCGGGACTCACGTCACCGAGCAGTACTTC
>-|TRBV3-1/TRBV3-2|TRBJ2-5|TRBD2
CASSLGLQKETQYF
TGTGCCAGCAGCCTGGGACTACAGAAAGAGACCCAGTACTTC
>-|TRBV30|TRBJ1-2|TRBD1
CAWSVVGQGLYGYTF
TGTGCCTGGAGTGTAGTGGGACAGGGACTTTATGGCTACACCTTC
>-|TRBV19|TRBJ1-1|-
CASSIGGVMNTEAFF
TGTGCCAGTAGTATAGGGGGAGTAATGAACACTGAAGCTTTCTTT
>-|TRBV19|TRBJ2-1|TRBD2
CASSIVWGGYNEQFF
TGTGCCAGTAGTATCGTGTGGGGGGGATACAATGAGCAGTTCTTC
>once|TRBV6-5|TRBJ1-2|-
CASSPLGAANYGYTF
TGTGCCAGCAGCCCATTAGGGGCGGCGAACTATGGCTACACCTTC
>few|TRBV11-2|TRBJ2-1|-
CASSPRGPEQFF
TGTGCCAGCAGCCCCCGAGGGCCCGAGCAGTTCTTC
>-|TRBV2|TRBJ1-5|-
CASSQGNSNQPQHF
TGTGCCAGCAGTCAGGGGAATAGCAATCAGCCCCAGCATTTT
>-|TRBV25-1|TRBJ2-7|-
CASKKGQGYYEQYF
TGTGCCAGCAAGAAAGGACAAGGATACTACGAGCAGTACTTC
>-|TRBV27|TRBJ1-3|-
CASSFIDGDTIYF
TGTGCCAGCAGTTTTATTGACGGAGACACCATATATTTT
>-|TRBV24-1|TRBJ1-1|-
CASSGGGNTEAFF
TGTGCCTCCTCTGGGGGGGGGAACACTGAAGCTTTCTTT
>-|TRBV5-6|TRBJ1-4|TRBD1
CASSRRTGQGEKLFF
TGTGCCAGCAGCAGGCGCACGGGACAGGGCGAAAAACTGTTTTTT
>-|TRBV6-2/TRBV6-3|TRBJ2-2|-
CASSYLSGGELFF
TGTGCCAGCAGTTACCTTTCTGGCGGTGAGCTGTTTTTT
>-|TRBV5-6|TRBJ1-1|TRBD1
CASSLGARGRKNTEAFF
TGTGCCAGCAGCTTGGGGGCGAGGGGGCGCAAGAACACTGAAGCTTTCTTT
>-|TRBV27|TRBJ2-5|TRBD2
CASSSLAGTGQETQYF
TGTGCCAGCAGTTCGCTAGCGGGGACGGGGCAAGAGACCCAGTACTTC
>-|TRBV3-1/TRBV3-2|TRBJ1-2|-
CASSPTTGAYGYTF
TGTGCCAGCAGCCCGACGACAGGCGCCTATGGCTACACCTTC
>once|TRBV6-6|TRBJ2-5|TRBD2
CASSRRPRDYEGETQYF
TGTGCCAGCAGTCGGCGGCCCCGGGACTACGAAGGGGAGACCCAGTACTTC
>-|TRBV4-2|TRBJ1-2|-
CASSQDRGAAGTF
TGTGCCAGCAGCCAAGATCGGGGGGCGGCGGGCACCTTC